The 14 T cell receptor beta chains below come from one sample, sequenced in a study of shared clonotypes between healthy human individuals. Sequencing used immunoSEQ multiplex PCR; TCRdb keeps in-frame clones, though not all of them. The data show about 2.4 million clones, over 85% seen once. The sequenced sample consisted of naive CD4+ T cells from PBMCs. Subset denoted: CD45RA+ positively selected. The receptor set was obtained from a man aged 18-30 years in good health. Some clones in this sample may be carry-over from other donors' samples.

The V call is TRBV5-1, the J call TRBJ1-2, with a possible D match to TRBD1 (6 bases). The CDR3 has 14 amino acids. CDR1 is SGHRS, CDR2 YFSETQ, per germline. V was shortened by 4 bases and J by 4 bases, with 14 bases between the two germline ends. CDR3 amino acids: CASSIDRIGYGYTF. CDR3 DNA: TGCGCCAGCAGCATAGACAGGATAGGCTATGGCTACACCTTC.

This clone was seen only once. In DNA form, the CDR3 reads TGTGCCAGCAGTGAAATAGTTCGTCAGCCCCAGCATTTT. This gives the protein CASSEIVRQPQHF. The rearrangement uses TRBV6-1 and TRBJ1-5; the D is unclear. The CDR3 extends over 13 amino acids. Looked up from germline, CDR1 is MNHNS and CDR2 is SASEGT. Trimming shortened V by 2 bases and J by 6 bases, and 8 bases separated the two germline ends.

The CDR3, as DNA: TGTGCCAGTAGTATGGGGCTAGCCAAAAACATTCAGTACTTC. Translation: CASSMGLAKNIQYF. The J gene is TRBJ2-4, the V gene TRBV19; TRBD1 might be the D (5 bases). There are 14 residues in the CDR3. The ends were cut back, 3 bases at V and 0 bases at J, with 6 bases in the middle. CDR1 and CDR2 from the germline V gene are LNHDA and SQIVND (reference sequence).

This clone was detected once. The chain has TRBV7-9 and TRBJ1-1; perhaps TRBD1 as D (5 bases). This CDR3 contains 14 residues. Germline V lookup: CDR1 SEHNR, CDR2 FQNEAQ (reference sequence). Trimming took off 5 bases at V and 1 base at J, with 11 bases between the two ends. CDR3 sequence (DNA): TGTGCCAGCAGCAGAACCAGGGAGAACACTGAAGCTTTCTTT. The encoded protein is CASSRTRENTEAFF.

This clone showed up just once. V gene TRBV10-3 combines with J gene TRBJ2-5; 9 bases agree with TRBD2. J was trimmed by 6 bases and V by 0 bases; bases with no gene match: 8. The CDR3 contains 16 residues. The germline CDR1 and CDR2 sequences are ENHRY and SYGVKD. CDR3 amino acids: CAISESASGNAKTQYF. For the CDR3, the DNA is TGTGCCATCAGTGAGTCGGCTAGCGGGAACGCGAAGACCCAGTACTTC.

Concerning this clone itself: Other DNA variants within this sample encode the same CDR3. The chain couples TRBV7-3 to TRBJ2-1; D is possibly TRBD2 (6 bases). V was clipped by 3 bases and J by 4 bases, with 13 bases between them. Germline V gives CDR1 SGHTA, CDR2 FQGTGA. The CDR3 is 15 residues long. CDR3 amino acids: CASSLGVAAYNEQFF. The CDR3 bases are TGTGCCAGCAGCTTGGGCGTAGCGGCTTACAATGAGCAGTTCTTC.

This rearrangement joins TRBV2 to TRBJ2-1; D possibly corresponds to TRBD2 (5 bases). Germline V gives CDR1 SNHLY, CDR2 FYNNEI. The V end lost 8 bases, the J end lost 7 bases, and 15 bases lay between the germline ends. The CDR3 extends over 13 amino acids. DNA for the CDR3: TGTGCCAGCTCTTCAGACCCGGGGAATGAGCAGTTCTTC. Translation gives CASSSDPGNEQFF.

The gene calls are TRBV5-6 and TRBJ1-2; D is perhaps TRBD1 (5 bases). Trimming pared 1 base from V and 5 bases from J, leaving 12 bases between. CDR1 SGHDT and CDR2 YYEEEE come from the germline V gene. The CDR3 is made up of 14 amino acids. The CDR3 sequence: CASSLFQGRYGYTF. The CDR3 nucleotides are TGTGCCAGCAGCTTGTTTCAGGGTCGGTATGGCTACACCTTC.

The J gene is TRBJ2-2, the V gene TRBV4-1; D possibly matches TRBD1 or TRBD2 (5 bases each). Trimming left V 1 base short and J 5 bases short, with 23 bases between. Per germline, CDR1 MGHRA and CDR2 YSYEKL. There are 19 residues in the CDR3. The DNA of the CDR3 is TGCGCCAGCAGCCAAGGAAGGGTTAGAGGGACCCGCGGAACCGGGGAGCTGTTTTTT. Translated, it gives CASSQGRVRGTRGTGELFF.

The chain combines TRBV7-2 with TRBJ2-7; D unclear. This CDR3 spans 14 amino acids. Germline values: CDR1 SGHTA, CDR2 FQGNSA. V lost 7 bases and J 0 bases, leaving 13 bases between the germline ends. This CDR3 is CASTLTGFSYEQYF. CDR3 DNA sequence: TGTGCCAGCACCCTCACGGGTTTCTCCTACGAGCAGTACTTC.

The V gene is TRBV10-1, the J gene TRBJ1-1; D may be TRBD1 (6 bases). V was cut by 3 bases and J by 4 bases, with 18 bases left in between. Germline values: CDR1 WNHNN, CDR2 SYGVQD (reference sequence). The CDR3 is made up of 16 amino acids. Written as DNA, the CDR3 is TGCGCCAGCAGTGACCGGAGGGGGGGCGAGGGCACTGAAGCTTTCTTT. This sequence encodes CASSDRRGGEGTEAFF.

The rearrangement uses TRBV20-1 and TRBJ1-4; D is ambiguous. This CDR3 has 11 amino acids. With 8 bases removed from V and 4 bases from J, the gap between germline ends came to 8 bases. CDR1 and CDR2 from the germline V gene are DFQATT and SNEGSKA (reference sequence). The CDR3 DNA sequence: TGCAGTACCTGGATTAATGAAAAACTGTTTTTT. Translating it yields CSTWINEKLFF.

The chain employs TRBV6-5 and TRBJ2-5; 8 positions agree with TRBD2. Germline lookup yields CDR1 MNHEY and CDR2 SVGAGI. CDR3 size: 15 residues. Trimming took 6 bases from V and 2 from J; bases not matched to a gene: 8. The CDR3 sequence: CASSREGSPQETQYF. As DNA, the CDR3 is TGTGCCAGCAGCCGGGAGGGTTCCCCACAAGAGACCCAGTACTTC.

J is TRBJ2-5 and V is TRBV28, with 8 positions matching TRBD1. V trimming: 5 bases; J trimming: 4 bases; junction bases outside the gene matches: 3. The germline gives CDR1 MDHEN, CDR2 SYDVKM. The CDR3 is 13 amino acids. The CDR3 reads CASSQQGVETQYF. CDR3 DNA: TGTGCCAGCAGTCAACAGGGGGTAGAGACCCAGTACTTC.